The 16 T cell receptor beta chains given below trace back to one sample, sequenced in a study of blood T cell repertoires in COVID-19. The repertoire was sequenced with immunoSEQ multiplex PCR; TCRdb's copy has only in-frame clones and lacks some. Here the sample spans about 83,000 clones, approximately 86% being singletons. Specimen: peripheral blood. These receptors were taken from a man older than 75 with active or convalescent COVID-19.

The chain has TRBV7-8 and TRBJ1-2; 11 bases align to TRBD1. The germline gives CDR1 SGHVS, CDR2 FQNEAQ. Trimming at V came to 6 bases and at J to 2 bases, leaving 5 bases not matched to a gene. The CDR3 has 15 amino acids. The CDR3 coding sequence is TGTGCCAGCAGTTCCTGGGACAGGGGGAACTATGGCTACACCTTC. Its protein product is CASSSWDRGNYGYTF.

This chain joins TRBV2 and TRBJ1-5; D gene unclear. CDR3 length: 14 residues. Germline CDR1 and CDR2: SNHLY and FYNNEI. V was shortened by 1 base and J by 3 bases, with 7 bases between the two germline ends. The CDR3 sequence is CASSEVFLNQPQHF. DNA for the CDR3: TGTGCCAGCAGTGAAGTCTTCCTCAATCAGCCCCAGCATTTT.

J is TRBJ1-2 and V is TRBV19; TRBD1 matches 9 bases. V was clipped by 5 bases and J by 5 bases; unmatched bases: 6. CDR1 is LNHDA and CDR2 is SQIVND in the germline V gene (reference sequence). This CDR3 has 14 residues. The CDR3 DNA follows: TGTGCCAGTAGTCGGGACAGGGAGCGGTATGGCTACACCTTC. This sequence encodes CASSRDRERYGYTF.

The rearrangement joins TRBV18 to TRBJ2-5; the match to TRBD2 covers 7 bases. The V and J ends lost 6 bases and 4 bases, in that order; junction bases with no gene match: 8. This CDR3 comprises 14 residues. CDR1 and CDR2 from the germline V gene are KGHSH and LQKENI. The chain's CDR3 is CASSPGRGGETQYF. The CDR3 nucleotides read TGTGCCAGCTCGCCGGGGAGGGGAGGAGAGACCCAGTACTTC.

V gene TRBV7-9 combines with J gene TRBJ2-5, with D perhaps matching TRBD2 (7 bases). Germline V lookup: CDR1 SEHNR, CDR2 FQNEAQ (reference sequence). CDR3 length: 14 residues. V gave up 5 bases and J gave up 5 bases, with 15 bases separating them. CDR3 loop: CASSPYGGPETQYF. The CDR3 bases are TGTGCCAGCAGCCCCTACGGGGGGCCGGAGACCCAGTACTTC.

V and J are TRBV3-1 (or the pseudogene TRBV3-2) and TRBJ2-3, with 10 bases aligning to TRBD2. This CDR3 has 15 amino acids. Unmatched junction bases numbered 9, after V lost 8 bases and J lost 4 bases. Germline CDR1 LGHDT, CDR2 YNNKEL (reference sequence). CDR3 amino acids: CASRLLAGGPDTQYF. The DNA for the CDR3 is TGTGCCAGCCGCTTGTTAGCGGGAGGTCCAGATACGCAGTATTTT.

The chain combines TRBV6-5 with TRBJ1-4; no reliable D call. This CDR3 is built from 14 residues. Looked up from germline, CDR1 is MNHEY and CDR2 is SVGAGI. Trimming cost V 9 bases and J 4 bases, with 15 bases left between them. The chain's CDR3 is CASLLGTINEKLFF. The CDR3 bases are TGTGCCAGTCTTTTGGGCACGATTAATGAAAAACTGTTTTTT.

The genes are TRBV5-1 and TRBJ2-1, with 9 bases lining up with TRBD2. The CDR3 has 15 residues. Losses at the gene ends were 4 bases for V and 8 bases for J; bases not matched to a gene: 10. Germline V lookup: CDR1 SGHRS, CDR2 YFSETQ. CDR3 coding DNA: TGCGCCAGCAGCCTCAGCGGGAGGTTTGGCGATGAGCAGTTCTTC. This gives the protein CASSLSGRFGDEQFF.

This sequence joins TRBV24-1 and TRBJ2-2; weak D call: TRBD2 (5 bases). CDR3 length: 16 residues. Trimming stripped 1 base from V and 3 bases from J, with 11 bases between. Per the germline V gene, CDR1 is KGHDR and CDR2 is SFDVKD. The CDR3 reads CATSDFKSGDTGELFF. CDR3 nucleotide sequence: TGTGCCACCAGTGATTTTAAAAGCGGAGACACCGGGGAGCTGTTTTTT.

The CDR3 spells CASSLKNQTVLYGYTF. Written as DNA, the CDR3 is TGTGCCAGCAGCTTAAAAAATCAGACAGTTCTCTATGGCTACACCTTC. The chain uses TRBV11-2 and TRBJ1-2; D may be TRBD1 (5 bases). The CDR3 is 16 amino acids. V was cut by 2 bases and J by 4 bases, with 17 bases left in between. Germline-derived CDR1 and CDR2 are SGHAT and FQNNGV.

V and J are TRBV5-1 and TRBJ2-5; 9 bases are shared with TRBD1. V lost 3 bases, J lost 7 bases, and 7 bases stayed unmatched. Germline CDR1 and CDR2: SGHRS and YFSETQ. The CDR3 is 14 residues long. In DNA form, the CDR3 reads TGCGCCAGCAGCTCTACAGGGGGCGCAGGGACCCAGTACTTC. Translation gives CASSSTGGAGTQYF.

The CDR3 is CASTSLLGYSPLHF. For the CDR3, the DNA is TGTGCCAGTACATCCCTTCTGGGCTATTCACCCCTCCACTTT. The chain links TRBV19 to TRBJ1-6; no definite D call. V was clipped by 7 bases and J by 8 bases, with 15 bases between them. CDR3 length equals 14 residues. CDR1 LNHDA and CDR2 SQIVND come from the germline V gene (reference sequence).

The rearrangement uses TRBV3-1 (or the pseudogene TRBV3-2) and TRBJ2-2, with 9 bases matching TRBD1. Trimming cost V 6 bases and J 5 bases; bases outside gene matches: 7. From germline, CDR1 is LGHDT and CDR2 YNNKEL (reference sequence). The CDR3 extends over 15 amino acids. CDR3 bases: TGTGCCAGCAGTCCGGGACAGGGTCAGACCGGGGAGCTGTTTTTT. This translates into CASSPGQGQTGELFF.

V gene TRBV7-9 combines with J gene TRBJ1-5, with TRBD1 matching 10 bases. This CDR3 has 16 residues. Germline V CDR1 and CDR2: SEHNR, FQNEAQ (reference sequence). The V gene end was trimmed by 5 bases and the J gene end by 2 bases; junction bases not matched to a gene: 6. CDR3 in amino acids: CASSRQGAVGNQPQHF. The CDR3 DNA follows: TGTGCCAGCAGCCGACAGGGGGCGGTCGGCAATCAGCCCCAGCATTTT.

The gene calls are TRBV5-5 and TRBJ1-3, with 7 bases identical to TRBD1. The CDR3 is 16 amino acids. The junction had 5 bases not matched to a gene; V was cut back by 2 bases and J by 0 bases. The germline V gene encodes CDR1 SGHKS and CDR2 YYEKEE (reference sequence). The CDR3 loop is CASSFPGGVSGNTIYF. The CDR3 region has the DNA TGTGCCAGCAGCTTTCCAGGGGGAGTCTCTGGAAACACCATATATTTT.

V gene TRBV3-1 (or the pseudogene TRBV3-2) combines with J gene TRBJ2-1; TRBD2 might be the D (6 bases). CDR1 LGHDT and CDR2 YNNKEL come from the germline V gene (reference sequence). The CDR3 loop spans 12 amino acids. The V end was cut by 3 bases, the J end by 13 bases, with 13 bases between. CDR3 sequence: CASSHLAGNQFF. CDR3 DNA: TGTGCCAGCAGCCACCTGGCGGGAAACCAGTTCTTC.